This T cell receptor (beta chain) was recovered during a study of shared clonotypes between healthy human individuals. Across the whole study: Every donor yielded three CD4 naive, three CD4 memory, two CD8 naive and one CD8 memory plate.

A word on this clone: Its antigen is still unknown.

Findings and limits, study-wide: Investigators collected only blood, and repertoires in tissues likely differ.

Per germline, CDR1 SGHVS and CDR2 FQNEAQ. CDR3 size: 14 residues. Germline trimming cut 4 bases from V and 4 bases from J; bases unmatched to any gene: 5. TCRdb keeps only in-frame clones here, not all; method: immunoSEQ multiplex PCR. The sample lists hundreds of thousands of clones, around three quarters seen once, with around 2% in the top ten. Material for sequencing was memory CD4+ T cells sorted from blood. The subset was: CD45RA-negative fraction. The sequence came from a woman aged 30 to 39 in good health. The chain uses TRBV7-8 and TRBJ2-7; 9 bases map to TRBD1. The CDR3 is CASSSNRGQYEQYF. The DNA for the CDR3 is TGTGCCAGCAGCTCAAACAGGGGGCAATACGAGCAGTACTTC.